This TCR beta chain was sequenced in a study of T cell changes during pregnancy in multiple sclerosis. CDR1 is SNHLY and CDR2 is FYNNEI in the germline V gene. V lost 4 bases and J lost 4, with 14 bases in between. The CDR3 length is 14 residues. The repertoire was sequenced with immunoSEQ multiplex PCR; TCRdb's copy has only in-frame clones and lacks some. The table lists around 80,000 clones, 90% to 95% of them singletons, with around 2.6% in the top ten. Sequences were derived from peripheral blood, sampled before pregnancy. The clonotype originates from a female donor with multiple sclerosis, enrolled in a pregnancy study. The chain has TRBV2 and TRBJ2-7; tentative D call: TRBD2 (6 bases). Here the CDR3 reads CASSVASGLYEQYF. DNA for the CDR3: TGTGCCAGCAGTGTCGCGAGCGGGTTATACGAGCAGTACTTC.